The rows below give T cell receptor beta chains drawn from one sample of a study of beta chain features in type 1 diabetes. Repertoires were generated with immunoSEQ multiplex PCR, while TCRdb's copy carries only in-frame clones and drops some. Among around 300,000 clones listed, approximately 8.1% were seen once. The specimen sequenced was central memory CD4+ T cells from blood. The receptors were gathered from a woman aged 18 to 35 in good health. CDR3s include the opening cysteine and the closing phenylalanine or tryptophan. A D gene is named only where the DNA matches it firmly. Some rows have no size entry. The others give once, few or many, or a class for an expanded clone.

TRBJ1-3	.	once	TRBV9	TGTGCCAGCAGCGACGACATACCTGGAAACACCATATATTTT	CASSDDIPGNTIYF
TRBJ2-7	TRBD2	.	TRBV5-1	TGCGCCAGCAGCCAACGTCCGGGACTAGTGGTCTACGAGCAGTACTTC	CASSQRPGLVVYEQYF
TRBJ2-1	.	.	TRBV7-3	TGTGCCAGCAGCCCTGACAATGAGCAGTTCTTC	CASSPDNEQFF
TRBJ2-1	.	few	TRBV9	TGTGCCAGCAGCTCCGGCGGGGCCAGCTCCTACAATGAGCAGTTCTTC	CASSSGGASSYNEQFF
TRBJ2-3	.	.	TRBV2	TGTGCCAGCAGGGACCGGTATAGCACAGATACGCAGTATTTT	CASRDRYSTDTQYF
TRBJ2-6	TRBD1	.	TRBV7-9	TGTGCCACAGGCCCCCGGGGACAGGGCCGCTCTGGGGCCAACGTCCTGACTTTC	CATGPRGQGRSGANVLTF
TRBJ2-7	.	few	TRBV20-1	TGCAGTGCTAGAGATGCCTACGAGCAGTACTTC	CSARDAYEQYF
TRBJ2-1	.	.	TRBV20-1	TGCAGTGCTAGGGGGAGGAATGAGCAGTTCTTC	CSARGRNEQFF
TRBJ2-7	.	few	TRBV27	TGTGCCAGCAGTTTAATGGTTGGTATAGCAGCGGTTCAGTACTTC	CASSLMVGIAAVQYF
TRBJ1-6	.	.	TRBV9	TGTGCCAGCAGCGGACAGGCCTATAATTCACCCCTCCACTTT	CASSGQAYNSPLHF
TRBJ2-5	.	few	TRBV18	TGTGCCAGCTCACCGGCAAAGCAAGAGACCCAGTACTTC	CASSPAKQETQYF
TRBJ1-5	TRBD1	many	TRBV7-8	TGTGCCAGCAGCGCGTCCCGGGACAGCTATAGCAATCAGCCCCAGCATTTT	CASSASRDSYSNQPQHF
TRBJ1-3	.	few	TRBV6-5	TGTGCCAGCAGTGAAGGCATGCGGCCAAACACCATATATTTT	CASSEGMRPNTIYF
TRBJ2-3	.	few	TRBV5-4	TGTGCCAGCAGCTTAGCAGGTACCACAGATACGCAGTATTTT	CASSLAGTTDTQYF
TRBJ1-6	.	many	TRBV14	TGTGCCAGCAGCCCCCCGGGGGGACTCTACAATTCACCCCTCCACTTT	CASSPPGGLYNSPLHF
TRBJ2-1	.	.	TRBV11-3	TGTGCCAGCAGCGTCCGATGGGACACCCCCGTTGAGCAGTTCTTC	CASSVRWDTPVEQFF
TRBJ2-5	.	.	TRBV27	TGTGCCAGCAGACGGGGGAGGTGGCAAGAGACCCAGTACTTC	CASRRGRWQETQYF
TRBJ2-2	.	.	TRBV28	TGTGCCAGCAGACCCACAGGTACCCCTTTCACCGGGGAGCTGTTTTTT	CASRPTGTPFTGELFF
TRBJ1-2	.	few	TRBV5-6	TGTGCCAGCAGCTTGGGGTTTCCAGCAGGCTACACCTTC	CASSLGFPAGYTF
TRBJ2-3	TRBD2	.	TRBV5-4	TGTGCCAGCAGCAGGGGGACTAGCGGGAGCACAGATACGCAGTATTTT	CASSRGTSGSTDTQYF
TRBJ1-2	TRBD1	few	TRBV2	TGTGCCAGCAGTAAAACGATACAGGGGAGTGATGGCTACACCTTC	CASSKTIQGSDGYTF
TRBJ1-5	.	few	TRBV15	TGTGCCACCAGCAGACTGCTCGAGAGGTCGGGCAATCAGCCCCAGCATTTT	CATSRLLERSGNQPQHF